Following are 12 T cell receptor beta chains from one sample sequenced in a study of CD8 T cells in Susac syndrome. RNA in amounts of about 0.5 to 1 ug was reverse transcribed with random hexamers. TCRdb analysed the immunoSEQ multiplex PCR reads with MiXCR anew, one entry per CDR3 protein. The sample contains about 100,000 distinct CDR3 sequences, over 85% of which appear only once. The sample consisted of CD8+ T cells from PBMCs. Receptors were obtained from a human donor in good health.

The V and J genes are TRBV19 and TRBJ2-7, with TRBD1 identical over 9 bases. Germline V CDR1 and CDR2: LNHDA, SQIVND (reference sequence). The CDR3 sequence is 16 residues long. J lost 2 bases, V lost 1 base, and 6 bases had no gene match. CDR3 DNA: TGTGCCAGTAGTATAGCTCCGGGACAGGGACCCTACGAGCAGTACTTC. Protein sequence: CASSIAPGQGPYEQYF.

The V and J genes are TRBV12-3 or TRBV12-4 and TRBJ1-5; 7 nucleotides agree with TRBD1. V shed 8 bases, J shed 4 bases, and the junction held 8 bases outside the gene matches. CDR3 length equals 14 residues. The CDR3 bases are TGTGCCAGCGAACAGGGGAGTCCGAATCAGCCCCAGCATTTT. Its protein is CASEQGSPNQPQHF.

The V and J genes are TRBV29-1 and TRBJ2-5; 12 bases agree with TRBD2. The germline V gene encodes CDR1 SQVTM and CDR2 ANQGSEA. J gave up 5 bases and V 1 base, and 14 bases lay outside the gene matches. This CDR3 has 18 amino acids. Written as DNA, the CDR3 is TGCAGCGTTGAAGGAGCTAGCGGGGGGGCTCCCCGGGGGGAGACCCAGTACTTC. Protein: CSVEGASGGAPRGETQYF.

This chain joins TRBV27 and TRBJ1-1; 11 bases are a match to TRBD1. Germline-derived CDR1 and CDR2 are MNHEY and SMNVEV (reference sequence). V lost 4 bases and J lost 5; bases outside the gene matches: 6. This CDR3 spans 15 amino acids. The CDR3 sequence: CASSSTGTGGTEAFF. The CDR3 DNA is TGTGCCAGCAGTTCCACCGGGACAGGGGGTACTGAAGCTTTCTTT.

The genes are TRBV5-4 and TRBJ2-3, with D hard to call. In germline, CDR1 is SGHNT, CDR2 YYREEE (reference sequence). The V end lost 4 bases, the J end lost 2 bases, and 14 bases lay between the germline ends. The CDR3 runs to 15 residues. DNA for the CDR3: TGTGCCAGCAGCCTTCAGACTCGTTCCACAGATACGCAGTATTTT. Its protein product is CASSLQTRSTDTQYF.

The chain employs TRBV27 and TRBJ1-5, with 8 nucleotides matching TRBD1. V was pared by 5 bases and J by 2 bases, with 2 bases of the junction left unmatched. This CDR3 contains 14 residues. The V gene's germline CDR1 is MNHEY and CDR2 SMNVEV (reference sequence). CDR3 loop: CASSPTGGNQPQHF. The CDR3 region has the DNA TGTGCCAGCAGTCCGACAGGGGGCAATCAGCCCCAGCATTTT.

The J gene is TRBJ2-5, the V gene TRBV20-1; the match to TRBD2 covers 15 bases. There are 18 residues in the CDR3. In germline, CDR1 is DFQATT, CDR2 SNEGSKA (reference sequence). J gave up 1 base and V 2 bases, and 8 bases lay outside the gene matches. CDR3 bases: TGCAGTGCTAGATCATACGGGACTAGCGGGGGGATCCAAGAGACCCAGTACTTC. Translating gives CSARSYGTSGGIQETQYF.

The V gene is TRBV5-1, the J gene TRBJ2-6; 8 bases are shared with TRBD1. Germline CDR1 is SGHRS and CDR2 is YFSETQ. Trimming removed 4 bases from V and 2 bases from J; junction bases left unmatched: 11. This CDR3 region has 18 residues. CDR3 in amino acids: CASSPLGPGGAGANVLTF. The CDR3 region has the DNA TGCGCCAGCAGCCCCCTAGGCCCAGGGGGCGCTGGGGCCAACGTCCTGACTTTC.

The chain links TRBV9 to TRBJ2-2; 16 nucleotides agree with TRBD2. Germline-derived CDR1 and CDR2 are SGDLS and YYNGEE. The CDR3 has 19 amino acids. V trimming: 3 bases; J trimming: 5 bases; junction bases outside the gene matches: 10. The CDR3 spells CASSGPGTSGGADTGELFF. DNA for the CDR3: TGTGCCAGCAGCGGACCCGGGACTAGCGGGGGGGCGGATACCGGGGAGCTGTTTTTT.

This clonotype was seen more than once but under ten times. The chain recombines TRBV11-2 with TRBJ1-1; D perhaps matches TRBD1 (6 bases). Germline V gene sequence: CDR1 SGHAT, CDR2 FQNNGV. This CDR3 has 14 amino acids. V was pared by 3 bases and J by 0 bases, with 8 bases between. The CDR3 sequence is CASSFGQLNTEAFF. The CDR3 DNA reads TGTGCCAGCAGCTTCGGACAGCTGAACACTGAAGCTTTCTTT.

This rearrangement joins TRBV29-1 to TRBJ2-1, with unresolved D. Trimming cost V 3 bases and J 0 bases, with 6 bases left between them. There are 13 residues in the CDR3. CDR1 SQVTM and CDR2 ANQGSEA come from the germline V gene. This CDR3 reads CSVDPSSYNEQFF. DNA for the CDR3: TGCAGCGTTGATCCGAGCTCCTACAATGAGCAGTTCTTC.

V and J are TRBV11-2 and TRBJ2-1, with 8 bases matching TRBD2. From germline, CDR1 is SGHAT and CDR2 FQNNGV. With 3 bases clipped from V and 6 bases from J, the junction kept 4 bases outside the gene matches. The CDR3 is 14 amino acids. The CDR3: CASSFSGTLNEQFF. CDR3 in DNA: TGTGCCAGCAGCTTTAGCGGGACTCTCAATGAGCAGTTCTTC.